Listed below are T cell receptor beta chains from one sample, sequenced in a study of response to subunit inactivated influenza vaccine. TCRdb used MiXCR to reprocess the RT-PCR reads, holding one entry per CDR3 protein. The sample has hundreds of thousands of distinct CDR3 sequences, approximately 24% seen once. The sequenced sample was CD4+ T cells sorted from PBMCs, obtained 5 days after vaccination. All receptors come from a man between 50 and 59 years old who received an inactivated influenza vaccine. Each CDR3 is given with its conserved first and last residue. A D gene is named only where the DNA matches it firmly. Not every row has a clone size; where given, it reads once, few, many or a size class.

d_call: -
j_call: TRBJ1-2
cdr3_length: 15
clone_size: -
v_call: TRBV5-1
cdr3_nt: TGCGCCAGCAGCTTGGGGGGCCGGGAAAGCTATGGCTACACCTTC
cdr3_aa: CASSLGGRESYGYTF

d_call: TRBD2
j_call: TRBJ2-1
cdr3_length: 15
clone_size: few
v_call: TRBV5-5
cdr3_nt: TGTGCCAGCAGGGATGGACTAGACCCAGGCAATGAGCAGTTCTTC
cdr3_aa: CASRDGLDPGNEQFF

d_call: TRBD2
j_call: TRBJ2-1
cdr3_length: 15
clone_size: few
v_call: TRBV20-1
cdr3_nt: TGCAGTGCTAGAGATCCACTAGCGGGAGGCGGTGAGCAGTTCTTC
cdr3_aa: CSARDPLAGGGEQFF

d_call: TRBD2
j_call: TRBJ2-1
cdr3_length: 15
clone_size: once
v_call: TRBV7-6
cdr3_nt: TGTGCCAGCAGCCCCGGGACTAGCGGGAAGGCTGAGCAGTTCTTC
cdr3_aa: CASSPGTSGKAEQFF

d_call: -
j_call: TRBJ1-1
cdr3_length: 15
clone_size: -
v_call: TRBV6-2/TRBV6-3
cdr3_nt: TGTGCCAGCAGCCGGGGACTTACACAGAACACTGAAGCTTTCTTT
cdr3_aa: CASSRGLTQNTEAFF

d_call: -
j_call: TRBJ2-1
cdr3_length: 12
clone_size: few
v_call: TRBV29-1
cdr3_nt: TGCAGCTGTCGTCAGGACTACAATGAGCAGTTCTTC
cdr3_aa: CSCRQDYNEQFF

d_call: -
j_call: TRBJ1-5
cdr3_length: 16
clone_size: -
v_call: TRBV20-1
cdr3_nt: TGCAGTGCTAGAGATGAGCTAGGGAGACGCAATCAGCCCCAGCATTTT
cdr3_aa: CSARDELGRRNQPQHF

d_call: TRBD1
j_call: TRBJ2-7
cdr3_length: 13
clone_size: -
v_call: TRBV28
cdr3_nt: TGTGCCACCATTCGGACAGGGAGCCACGAGCAGTACTTC
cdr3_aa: CATIRTGSHEQYF

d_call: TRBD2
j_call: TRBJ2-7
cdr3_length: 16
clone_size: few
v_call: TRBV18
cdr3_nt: TGTGCCAGCTCACCACCGGGACTAGCGGGAGCCGGCGAGCAGTACTTC
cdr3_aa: CASSPPGLAGAGEQYF

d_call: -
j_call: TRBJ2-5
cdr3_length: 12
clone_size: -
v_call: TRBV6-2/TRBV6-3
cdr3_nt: TGTGCCAGCAGAGAATCACAGGGCGCCCAGTACTTC
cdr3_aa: CASRESQGAQYF

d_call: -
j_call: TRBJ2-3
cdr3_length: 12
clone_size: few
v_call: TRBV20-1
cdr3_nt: TGCAGTGCTAGAAGGGGCACAGATACGCAGTATTTT
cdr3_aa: CSARRGTDTQYF

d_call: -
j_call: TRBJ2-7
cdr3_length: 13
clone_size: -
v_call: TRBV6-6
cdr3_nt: TGTGCCGTCCAACAGGGCTACTCCTACGAGCAGTACTTC
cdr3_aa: CAVQQGYSYEQYF

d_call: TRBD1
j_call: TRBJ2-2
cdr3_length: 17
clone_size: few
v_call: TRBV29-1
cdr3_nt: TGCAGCGTCGAACATCCCGGGACAGGGGGCATCACCGGGGAGCTGTTTTTT
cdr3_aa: CSVEHPGTGGITGELFF

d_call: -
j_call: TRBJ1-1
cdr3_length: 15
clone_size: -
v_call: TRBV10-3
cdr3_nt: TGTGCCATCAGTGAGTCAGGGACCCGGACGACTGAAGCTTTCTTT
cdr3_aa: CAISESGTRTTEAFF

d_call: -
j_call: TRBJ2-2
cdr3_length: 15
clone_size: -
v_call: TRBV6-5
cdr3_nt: TGTGCCAGCAGTTACGGTTGGATTAACACCGGGGAGCTGTTTTTT
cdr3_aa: CASSYGWINTGELFF

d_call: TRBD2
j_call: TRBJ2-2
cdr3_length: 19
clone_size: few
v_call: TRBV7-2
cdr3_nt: TGTGCCAGCAGCTCAGCCGCACTAGCGGGCCTCGCGAACACCGGGGAGCTGTTTTTT
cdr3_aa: CASSSAALAGLANTGELFF

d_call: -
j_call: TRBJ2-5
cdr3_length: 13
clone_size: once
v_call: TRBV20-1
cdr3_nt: TGCAGTGCTAAGGCTACAACCCAAGAGACCCAGTACTTC
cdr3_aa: CSAKATTQETQYF

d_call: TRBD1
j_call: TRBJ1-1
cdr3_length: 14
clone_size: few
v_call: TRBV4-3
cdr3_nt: TGCGCCAGCAGACTCATCAGGGGGCACACTGAAGCTTTCTTT
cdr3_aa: CASRLIRGHTEAFF

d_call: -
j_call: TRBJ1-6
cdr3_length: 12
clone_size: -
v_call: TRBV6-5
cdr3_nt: TGTGCCAGCAGTTACTCCGGTTCACCCCTCCACTTT
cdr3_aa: CASSYSGSPLHF

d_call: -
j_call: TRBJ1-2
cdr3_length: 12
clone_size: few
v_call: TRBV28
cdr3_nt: TGTGCCAGCGCCACGCGGGGCGGTGGCTACACCTTC
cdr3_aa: CASATRGGGYTF

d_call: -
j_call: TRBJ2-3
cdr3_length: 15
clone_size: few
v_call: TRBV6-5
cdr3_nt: TGTGCCAGCAGTCTACAGGGCGGGAGTTCAGATACGCAGTATTTT
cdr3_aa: CASSLQGGSSDTQYF

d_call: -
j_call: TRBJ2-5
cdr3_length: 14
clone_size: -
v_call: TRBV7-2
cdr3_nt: TGTGCCAGCAGCTTACAGCCGGGCCCAGAGACCCAGTACTTC
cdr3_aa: CASSLQPGPETQYF

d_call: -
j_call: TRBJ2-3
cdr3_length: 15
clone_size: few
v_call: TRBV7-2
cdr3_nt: TGTGCCAGCAGCTTAAAGGCGGGGCGCACAGATACGCAGTATTTT
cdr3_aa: CASSLKAGRTDTQYF

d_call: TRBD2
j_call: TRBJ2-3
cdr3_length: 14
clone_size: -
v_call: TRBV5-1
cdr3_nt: TGCGCCAGCAATAGCGGGGGGTATTCAGATACGCAGTATTTT
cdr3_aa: CASNSGGYSDTQYF

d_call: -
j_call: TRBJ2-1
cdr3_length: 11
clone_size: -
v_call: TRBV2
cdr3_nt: TGTGCCAGCACCTTGAACAATGAGCAGTTCTTC
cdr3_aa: CASTLNNEQFF

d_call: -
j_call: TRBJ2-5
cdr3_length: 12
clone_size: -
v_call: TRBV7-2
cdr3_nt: TGTGCCAGCAGCCTACCAGGGAAGACCCAGTACTTC
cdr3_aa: CASSLPGKTQYF

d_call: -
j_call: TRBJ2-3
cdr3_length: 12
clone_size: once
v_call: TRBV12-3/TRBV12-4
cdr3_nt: TGTGCCAGCAATACGGGGACGTATACGCAGTATTTT
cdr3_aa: CASNTGTYTQYF

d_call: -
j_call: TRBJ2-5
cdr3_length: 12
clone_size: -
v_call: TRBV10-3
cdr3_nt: TGTGCCATCTCGGTGTACCAAGAGACCCAGTACTTC
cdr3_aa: CAISVYQETQYF

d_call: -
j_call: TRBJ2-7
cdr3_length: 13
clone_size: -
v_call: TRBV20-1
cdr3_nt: TGCAGTGCCAGGGACATAATAAGCCACGAGCAGTACTTC
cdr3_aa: CSARDIISHEQYF

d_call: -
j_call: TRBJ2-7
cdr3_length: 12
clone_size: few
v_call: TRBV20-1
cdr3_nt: TGCAGTGCTAGAGAACTACCGGGCGAGCAGTACTTC
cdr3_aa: CSARELPGEQYF

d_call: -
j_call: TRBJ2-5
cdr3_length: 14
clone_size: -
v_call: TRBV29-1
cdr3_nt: TGCAGCGTCCGTAGAGCCGTATTACAAGAGACCCAGTACTTC
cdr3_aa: CSVRRAVLQETQYF

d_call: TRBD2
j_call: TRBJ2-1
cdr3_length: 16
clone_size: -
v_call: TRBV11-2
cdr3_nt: TGTGCCAGCAGCTTAGGAGGCGGGAGTAATTACAATGAGCAGTTCTTC
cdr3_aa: CASSLGGGSNYNEQFF

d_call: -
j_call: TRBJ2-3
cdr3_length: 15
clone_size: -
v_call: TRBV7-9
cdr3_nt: TGTGCCAGCAGCTTTGTTAGCGGTCCCACAGATACGCAGTATTTT
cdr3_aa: CASSFVSGPTDTQYF

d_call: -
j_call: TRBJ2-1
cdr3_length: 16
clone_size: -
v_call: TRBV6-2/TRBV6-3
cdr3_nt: TGTGCCAGCAGTACCCCATTGGCGCGGTTTGGGAATGAGCAGTTCTTC
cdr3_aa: CASSTPLARFGNEQFF

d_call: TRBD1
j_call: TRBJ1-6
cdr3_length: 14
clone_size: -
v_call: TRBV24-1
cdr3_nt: TGTGCCACCAGTGCGACAGGGTTGAATTCACCCCTCCACTTT
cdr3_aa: CATSATGLNSPLHF

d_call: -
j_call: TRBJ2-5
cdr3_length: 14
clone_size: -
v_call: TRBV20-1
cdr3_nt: TGCAGTGCTAGGGAGGGGGCCCGGCAAGAGACCCAGTACTTC
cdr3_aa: CSAREGARQETQYF

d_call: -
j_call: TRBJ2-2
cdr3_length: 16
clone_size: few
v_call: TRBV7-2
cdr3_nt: TGTGCCAGCAGTCTCGTACTGGGGGGGCGTAACGGGGAGCTGTTTTTT
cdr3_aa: CASSLVLGGRNGELFF

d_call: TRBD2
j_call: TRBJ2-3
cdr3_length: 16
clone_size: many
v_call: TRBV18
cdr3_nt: TGTGCCAGCTCACCACCGACTAGCGGGAGGACAGATACGCAGTATTTT
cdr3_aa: CASSPPTSGRTDTQYF

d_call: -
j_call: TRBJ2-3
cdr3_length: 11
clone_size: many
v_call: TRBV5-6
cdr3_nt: TGTGCCAGCAGCTTGGAGGGGCTCCGGTATTTT
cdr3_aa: CASSLEGLRYF

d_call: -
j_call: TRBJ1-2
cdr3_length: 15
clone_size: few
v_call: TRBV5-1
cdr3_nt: TGCGCCAGCAGCTTGGAACGCCAGCAGTTCTATGGCTACACCTTC
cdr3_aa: CASSLERQQFYGYTF

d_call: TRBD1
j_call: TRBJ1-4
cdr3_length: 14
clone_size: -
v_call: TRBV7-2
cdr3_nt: TGTGCCAGCAGCCCGACAGGGATTGGCGAAAAACTGTTTTTT
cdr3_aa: CASSPTGIGEKLFF

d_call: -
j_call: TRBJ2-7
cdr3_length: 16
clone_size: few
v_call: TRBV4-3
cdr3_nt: TGCGCCAGCAGCCAAGGTCGGCCCAGGAATTCCTACGAGCAGTACTTC
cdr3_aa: CASSQGRPRNSYEQYF

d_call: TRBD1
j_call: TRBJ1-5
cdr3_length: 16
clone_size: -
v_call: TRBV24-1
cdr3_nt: TGTGCCACCAGTGATACCAGGGGGCGCGGCAATCAGCCCCAGCATTTT
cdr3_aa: CATSDTRGRGNQPQHF

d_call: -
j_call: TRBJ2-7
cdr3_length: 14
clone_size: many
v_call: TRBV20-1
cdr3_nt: TGCAGTGCTAGAGGGCGGACAGACCCATACGAGCAGTACTTC
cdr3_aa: CSARGRTDPYEQYF

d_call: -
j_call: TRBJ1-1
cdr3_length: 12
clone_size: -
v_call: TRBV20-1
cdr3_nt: TGCAGTGCGCTACAGTCGAACACTGAAGCTTTCTTT
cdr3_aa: CSALQSNTEAFF

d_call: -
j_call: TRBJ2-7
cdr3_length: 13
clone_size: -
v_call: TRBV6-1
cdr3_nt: TGTGCCAGCAGTGAAAGTTGGGGCGGCGAGCAGTACTTC
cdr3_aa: CASSESWGGEQYF

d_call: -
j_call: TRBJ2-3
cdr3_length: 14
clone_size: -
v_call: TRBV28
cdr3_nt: TGTGCCAGCAGTTCAGGACAGCCTCCAGATACGCAGTATTTT
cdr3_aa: CASSSGQPPDTQYF

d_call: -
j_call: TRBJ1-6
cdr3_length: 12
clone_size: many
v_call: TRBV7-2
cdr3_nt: TGTGCCAGCAGCTATACAGGGAGGGCCCTCCACTTT
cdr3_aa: CASSYTGRALHF

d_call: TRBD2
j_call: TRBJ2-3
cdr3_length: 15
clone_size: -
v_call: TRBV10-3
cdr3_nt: TGTGCCATCAGTGATGTCCTAGCGGGACCGAATACGCAGTATTTT
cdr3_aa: CAISDVLAGPNTQYF

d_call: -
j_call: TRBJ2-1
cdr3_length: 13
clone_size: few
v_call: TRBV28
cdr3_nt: TGTGCCAGCAGTTTTACTTACTACAATGAGCAGTTCTTC
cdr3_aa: CASSFTYYNEQFF

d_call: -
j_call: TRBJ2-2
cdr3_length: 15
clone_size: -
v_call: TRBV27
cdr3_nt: TGTGCCAGCAGTTTGATGCGGGTGAACACCGGGGAGCTGTTTTTT
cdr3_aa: CASSLMRVNTGELFF

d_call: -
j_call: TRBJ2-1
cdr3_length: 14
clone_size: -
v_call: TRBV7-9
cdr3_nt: TGTGCCAGCAGCTTTGGTATAGCCGGGAATGAGCAGTTCTTC
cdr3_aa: CASSFGIAGNEQFF